This is a list of T cell receptor beta chains from one sample in a study of blood T cell repertoires in COVID-19. TCRdb's copy holds only in-frame clones and misses some; the assay was immunoSEQ multiplex PCR. The sample carries roughly 200,000 clones, 84% recorded once. Sequenced sample: peripheral blood. All receptors derive from a woman aged 80 or older with COVID-19, enrolled during active disease. Each CDR3 is given with its conserved first and last residue.

j_call,v_call,cdr3_aa
TRBJ2-6,TRBV19,CASSSNRAGANVLTF
TRBJ1-6,TRBV5-1,CASSLSGDSPLHF
TRBJ1-4,TRBV6-5,CATKRDSINEKLFF
TRBJ1-1,TRBV5-6,CASSLGGNTEAFF
TRBJ2-1,TRBV27,CASSLWSRGSYNEQFF
TRBJ2-6,TRBV11-3,CASSTGQGNSRSSGANVLTF
TRBJ2-5,TRBV3-1/TRBV3-2,CASSQDSRSQYF
TRBJ2-1,TRBV2,CASSQLSSSYNEQFF
TRBJ1-5,TRBV7-9,CASSLQGNQPQHF
TRBJ2-7,TRBV3-1/TRBV3-2,CASSQTSTPGYEQYF
TRBJ1-5,TRBV19,CASERGGNQPQHF
TRBJ2-7,TRBV6-2/TRBV6-3,CASSRGQGITYEQYF
TRBJ2-5,TRBV5-1,CASSLMGTEETQYF
TRBJ1-2,TRBV6-5,CASSYTHRVAYGYTF
TRBJ2-1,TRBV5-4,CASSSTGDEQFF
TRBJ1-1,TRBV7-6,CASSWTVNTEAFF
TRBJ2-2,TRBV7-9,CASITGSGELFF
TRBJ1-5,TRBV10-3,CAISEERDSNQPQHF
TRBJ1-6,TRBV12-3/TRBV12-4,CASSLAENSPLHF
TRBJ1-5,TRBV12-3/TRBV12-4,CASSGGRTQPQHF
TRBJ1-3,TRBV2,CASSLFPGQGSGNTIYF
TRBJ2-3,TRBV9,CASSSLEDTQYF
TRBJ1-5,TRBV6-5,CASSYQTGQPQHF
TRBJ2-5,TRBV11-2,CASSPGTGGMETQYF
TRBJ1-4,TRBV5-1,CASSLAPTGKNEKLFF
TRBJ1-1,TRBV2,CASSRQNTEAFF
TRBJ1-2,TRBV18,CASSPARVGGYTF
TRBJ1-1,TRBV5-1,CASSPTGATEAFF
TRBJ1-6,TRBV5-1,CASSLDRGKDPLHF
TRBJ1-2,TRBV6-5,CASRANYGYTF
TRBJ1-1,TRBV5-1,CASSQAGNEAFF
TRBJ2-1,TRBV9,CASSSSGTSGGREQFF
TRBJ1-3,TRBV14,CASSQDTRFRNTIYF
TRBJ1-2,TRBV6-6,CASRQTNYGYTF
TRBJ1-2,TRBV6-4,CASSGQGGPYGYTF
TRBJ1-4,TRBV14,CASSQEPAVVYNEKLFF
TRBJ1-5,TRBV3-1/TRBV3-2,CASSQGLDRAYQPQHF
TRBJ1-1,TRBV19,CASMSGFWTEAFF
TRBJ2-1,TRBV5-1,CASSLQTSGGTNEQFF
TRBJ1-1,TRBV6-2/TRBV6-3,CASSYRGQLLNTEAFF